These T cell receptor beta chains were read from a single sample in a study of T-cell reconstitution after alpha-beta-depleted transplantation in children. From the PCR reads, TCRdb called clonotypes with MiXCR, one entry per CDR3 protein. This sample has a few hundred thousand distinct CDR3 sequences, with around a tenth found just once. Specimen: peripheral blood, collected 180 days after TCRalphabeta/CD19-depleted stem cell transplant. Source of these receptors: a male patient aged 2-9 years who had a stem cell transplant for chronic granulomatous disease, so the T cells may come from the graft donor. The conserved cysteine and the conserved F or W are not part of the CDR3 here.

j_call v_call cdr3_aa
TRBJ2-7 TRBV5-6 ASSFPGGDEQY
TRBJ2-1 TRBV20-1 SAPLARSYNEQF
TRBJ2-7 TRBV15 ATSRDKGTYEQY
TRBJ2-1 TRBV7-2 ASSSMSGTSGNEQF
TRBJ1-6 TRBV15 ATSISGTKGSPLH
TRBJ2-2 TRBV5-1 ASSLQGEAGELF
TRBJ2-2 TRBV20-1 SANIRGKFSTGELF
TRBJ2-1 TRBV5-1 ASSLGHHYNEQF
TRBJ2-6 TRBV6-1 ASSRVGLSGANVLT
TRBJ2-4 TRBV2 ASRYGRPLAKNIQY
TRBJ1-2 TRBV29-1 SVPDRGPASSGYT
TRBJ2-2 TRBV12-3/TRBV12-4 ASSPRGAGELF
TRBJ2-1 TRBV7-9 ASSFPGDSYNEQF
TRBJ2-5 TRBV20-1 SARVWGPGQGTETQY
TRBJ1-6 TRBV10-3 AIGQGARNSPLH
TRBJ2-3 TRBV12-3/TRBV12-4 ASSSTGLPTDTQY
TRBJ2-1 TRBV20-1 SARLAGTNEQF
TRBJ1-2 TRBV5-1 ASSPGATENGLST
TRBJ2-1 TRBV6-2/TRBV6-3 ASSKTSLNEQF
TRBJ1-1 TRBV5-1 ASSLSGWGTEAF
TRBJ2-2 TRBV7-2 ASSNRDSVSITGELF
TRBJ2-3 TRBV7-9 ASSLGQYTDTQY
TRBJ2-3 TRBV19 ASSITDHSTDTQY
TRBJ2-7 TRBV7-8 ASSLVTRGRNRGSYEQY
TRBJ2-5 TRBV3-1 ASSRKQGQETQY
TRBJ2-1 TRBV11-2 ASTLGGVDEQF
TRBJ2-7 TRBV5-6 ASSWGQYSEQY
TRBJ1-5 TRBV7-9 ASSSLPGQINQPQH
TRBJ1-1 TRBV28 ASSPPGLNTEAF
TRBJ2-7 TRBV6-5 ASSYLRTGYEQY
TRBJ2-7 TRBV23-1 ASSQSCEQY
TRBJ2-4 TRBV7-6 ASSPGTSFAKNIQY
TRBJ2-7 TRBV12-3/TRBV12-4 ASTKVGGYEQY
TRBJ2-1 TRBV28 ASSLMGGKSYNEQF
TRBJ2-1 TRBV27 ASRNSGQERNEQF
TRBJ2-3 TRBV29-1 SCGVLASGAPTDTQY
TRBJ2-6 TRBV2 ASKASPSGANVLT
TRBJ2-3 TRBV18 ASSTFTDTQY
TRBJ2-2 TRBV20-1 SARELVSGTGELF
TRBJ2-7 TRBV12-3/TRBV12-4 ASTPSTGTSGNEQY
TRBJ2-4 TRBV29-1 SVEKGWDIQY
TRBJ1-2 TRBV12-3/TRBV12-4 ASSFGDFNYGYT
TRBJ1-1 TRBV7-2 ASSSEYRRNTEAF
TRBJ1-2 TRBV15 ATSRDTPGYGYT
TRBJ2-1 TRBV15 ATRREGHGEQF
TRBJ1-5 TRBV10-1 ASSASGVGQPQH
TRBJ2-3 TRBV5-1 ASSSPSKGLEVTDTQY
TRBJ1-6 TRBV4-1 ASSQERREAPLH
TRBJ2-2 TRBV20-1 SARASGRAPGELF
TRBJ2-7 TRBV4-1 ASSQDLGQNYEQY
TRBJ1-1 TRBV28 ASSDWDRGTEAF
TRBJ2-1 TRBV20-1 SARLAGSGGRINEQF
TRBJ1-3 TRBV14 ASSPGGNPGNTIY
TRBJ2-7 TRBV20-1 SGGGRLSYEQY
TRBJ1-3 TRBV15 ATSEGASSGNTIY
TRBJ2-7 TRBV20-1 SARPPSSYEQY